This is a list of T cell receptor beta chains from one sample in a study of shared clonotypes between healthy human individuals. TCRdb's copy holds only in-frame clones and misses some; the assay was immunoSEQ multiplex PCR. This table has about 2.1 million clones, 85% to 95% appearing once. Material: naive CD8+ T cells from PBMCs. The receptors were gathered from a man younger than 30 in good health. Some clones in this sample may be carry-over from other donors' samples. Both conserved end residues are part of each CDR3. The order of the fields is clone size, D gene, J gene, V gene, CDR3 DNA, CDR3 protein. D genes are given only for firm matches. Where a row states a size, it is once, few, many or the class of an expanded clone; other rows omit it.

.	.	TRBJ1-1	TRBV11-2	TGTGCCAGCAGCTTAGGCTGGACCGAGCCGGGCACTGAAGCTTTCTTT	CASSLGWTEPGTEAFF
.	.	TRBJ2-6	TRBV4-1	TGCGCCAGCAGCCCGGGCGACAAAAGGGCTGGGGCCAACGTCCTGACTTTC	CASSPGDKRAGANVLTF
.	TRBD1	TRBJ1-2	TRBV19	TGTGCCAGTAGTGCCGGACAGGGTGGTTCGGGCTACACCTTC	CASSAGQGGSGYTF
.	.	TRBJ2-3	TRBV7-9	TGTGCCAGCAGCCCCGGCCTCACAGATACGCAGTATTTT	CASSPGLTDTQYF
once	.	TRBJ2-7	TRBV10-3	TGTGCCATCAGTGAGTCGTTAGGGGGGGCGAGCTCCTACGAGCAGTACTTC	CAISESLGGASSYEQYF
.	.	TRBJ1-1	TRBV4-3	TGCGCCAGCAGCCAAGATCTTGGGGGCGGCACTGAAGCTTTCTTT	CASSQDLGGGTEAFF
.	.	TRBJ1-3	TRBV19	TGTGCCAGTAGTACCTTCGGATCTGGAAACACCATATATTTT	CASSTFGSGNTIYF
.	.	TRBJ2-3	TRBV28	TGTGCCAGCAGCCCCCAAAGCGGGCAGCCCCGGCGCACAGATACGCAGTATTTT	CASSPQSGQPRRTDTQYF
.	TRBD1	TRBJ2-3	TRBV13	TGTGCCAGCAGCCCCAGGACAGGGGCGGATACGCAGTATTTT	CASSPRTGADTQYF
.	.	TRBJ2-5	TRBV5-1	TGCGCCAGCAGCTTGGCCCCGTCAGGCGGTGGCGTAGGGACCCAGTACTTC	CASSLAPSGGGVGTQYF
once	.	TRBJ1-1	TRBV29-1	TGCAGCGTTGTCGGAGGCAGCGGGGCCTGGATGAACACTGAAGCTTTCTTT	CSVVGGSGAWMNTEAFF
.	.	TRBJ2-7	TRBV6-6	TGTGCCAGCAGTTACTCTGAGGGGGGCAGCTCCTACGAGCAGTACTTC	CASSYSEGGSSYEQYF
.	.	TRBJ2-6	TRBV7-9	TGTGCCAGCAGCTTTCCCCTCTCGGGGTCTGGGGCCAACGTCCTGACTTTC	CASSFPLSGSGANVLTF
.	.	TRBJ2-3	TRBV28	TGTGCCAGCAGCCCAAGGGTGGTCGCGCAGTATTTT	CASSPRVVAQYF
.	TRBD2	TRBJ2-3	TRBV27	TGTGCCAGCACCCCGACACCCACTCTAGCGGGAGCTTCAGATACGCAGTATTTT	CASTPTPTLAGASDTQYF
.	TRBD1	TRBJ2-1	TRBV5-1	TGCGCCAGCAGCTTGGTTGGGACAGGGGGCTACAATGAGCAGTTCTTC	CASSLVGTGGYNEQFF
.	TRBD2	TRBJ2-3	TRBV27	TGTGCCAGCAGTTCGGGGGGTTCGGGTTCAGATACGCAGTATTTT	CASSSGGSGSDTQYF
.	.	TRBJ2-5	TRBV6-5	TGTGCCAGCAGTTTTGGGGGAGAGACCCAGTACTTC	CASSFGGETQYF